This T cell receptor beta chain was sequenced for a study of T cell changes during pregnancy in multiple sclerosis. The CDR3 runs 13 residues. Looked up from germline, CDR1 is SGHRS and CDR2 is YFSETQ. Trimming removed 0 bases from V and 2 bases from J, with 6 bases in between. Assay: immunoSEQ multiplex PCR; the TCRdb copy retains only in-frame clones and omits some. The sample records 80,000 to 100,000 clones, 92% being singletons. V and J are TRBV5-1 and TRBJ2-7; D gene uncertain. The source is a female donor with multiple sclerosis, enrolled in a pregnancy study. Sequencing was performed on peripheral blood, taken in the first trimester of pregnancy. This CDR3 is CASSLGGTYEQYF. The CDR3 coding sequence is TGCGCCAGCAGCTTGGGCGGCACCTACGAGCAGTACTTC.